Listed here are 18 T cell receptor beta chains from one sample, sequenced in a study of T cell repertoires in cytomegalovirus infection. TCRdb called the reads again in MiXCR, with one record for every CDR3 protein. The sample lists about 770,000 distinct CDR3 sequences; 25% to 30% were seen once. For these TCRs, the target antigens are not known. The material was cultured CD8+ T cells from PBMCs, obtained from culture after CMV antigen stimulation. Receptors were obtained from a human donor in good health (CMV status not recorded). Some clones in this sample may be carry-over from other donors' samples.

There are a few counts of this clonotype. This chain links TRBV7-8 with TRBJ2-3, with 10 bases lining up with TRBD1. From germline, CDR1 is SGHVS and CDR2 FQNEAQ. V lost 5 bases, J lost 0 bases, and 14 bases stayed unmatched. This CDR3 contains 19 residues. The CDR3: CASSAGPLDRGHSTDTQYF. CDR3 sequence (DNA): TGTGCCAGCAGCGCCGGCCCTCTTGACAGGGGGCATAGCACAGATACGCAGTATTTT.

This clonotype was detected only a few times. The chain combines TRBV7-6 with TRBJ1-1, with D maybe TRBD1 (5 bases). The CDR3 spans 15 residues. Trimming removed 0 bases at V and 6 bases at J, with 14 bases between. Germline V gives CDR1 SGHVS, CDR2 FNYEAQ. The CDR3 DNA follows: TGTGCCAGCAGCTTAGCCACCGGGACTGCCTCTGAAGCTTTCTTT. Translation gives CASSLATGTASEAFF.

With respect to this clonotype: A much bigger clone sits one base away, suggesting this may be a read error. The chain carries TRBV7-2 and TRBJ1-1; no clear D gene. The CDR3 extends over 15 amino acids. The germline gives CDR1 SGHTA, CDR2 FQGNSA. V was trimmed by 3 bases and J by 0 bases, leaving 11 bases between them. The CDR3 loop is CASSFNWVMNTEAFF. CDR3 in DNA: TGTGCCAGCAGCTTTAACTGGGTGATGAACACTGAAGCTTTCTTT.

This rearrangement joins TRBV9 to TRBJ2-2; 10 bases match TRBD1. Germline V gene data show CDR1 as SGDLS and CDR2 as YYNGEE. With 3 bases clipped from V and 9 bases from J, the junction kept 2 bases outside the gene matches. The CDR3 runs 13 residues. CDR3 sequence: CASSGDRGRELFF. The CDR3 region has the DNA TGTGCCAGCAGCGGGGACAGGGGCCGGGAGCTGTTTTTT.

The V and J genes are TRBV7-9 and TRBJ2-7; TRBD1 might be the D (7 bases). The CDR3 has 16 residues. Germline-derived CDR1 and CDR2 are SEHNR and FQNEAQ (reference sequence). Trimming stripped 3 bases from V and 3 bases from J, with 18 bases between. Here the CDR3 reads CASSFDEGQGGYEQYV. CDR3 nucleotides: TGTGCCAGCAGCTTCGACGAAGGGCAGGGGGGCTACGAGCAGTACGTC.

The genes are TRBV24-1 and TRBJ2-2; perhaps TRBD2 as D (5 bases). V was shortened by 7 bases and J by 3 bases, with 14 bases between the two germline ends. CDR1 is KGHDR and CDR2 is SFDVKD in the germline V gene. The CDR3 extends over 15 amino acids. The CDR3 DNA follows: TGTGCCACCAGAGGCCCGGGAAGGGACACCGGGGAGCTGTTTTTT. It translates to CATRGPGRDTGELFF.

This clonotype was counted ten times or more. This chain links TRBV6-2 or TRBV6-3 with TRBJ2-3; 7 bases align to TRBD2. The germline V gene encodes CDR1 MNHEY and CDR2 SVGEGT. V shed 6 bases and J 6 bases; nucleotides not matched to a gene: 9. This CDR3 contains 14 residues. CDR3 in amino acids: CASSPSGAMDTQYF. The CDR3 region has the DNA TGTGCCAGCAGCCCTAGCGGAGCGATGGATACGCAGTATTTT.

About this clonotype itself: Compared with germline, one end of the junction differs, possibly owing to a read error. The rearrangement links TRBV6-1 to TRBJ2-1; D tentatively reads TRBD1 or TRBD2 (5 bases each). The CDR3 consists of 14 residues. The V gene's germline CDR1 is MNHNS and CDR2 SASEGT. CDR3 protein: CASREGTWDNEQFF. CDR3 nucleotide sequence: TGTGCCAGCAGAGAAGGGACGTGGGACAATGAGCAGTTCTTC.

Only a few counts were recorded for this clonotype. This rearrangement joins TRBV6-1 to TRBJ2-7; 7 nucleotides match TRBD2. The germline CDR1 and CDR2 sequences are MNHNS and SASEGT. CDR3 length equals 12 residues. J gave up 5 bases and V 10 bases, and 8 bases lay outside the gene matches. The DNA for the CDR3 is TGTGCCACAGGAGCGGGAAGGGACGAGCAGTACGTC. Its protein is CATGAGRDEQYV.

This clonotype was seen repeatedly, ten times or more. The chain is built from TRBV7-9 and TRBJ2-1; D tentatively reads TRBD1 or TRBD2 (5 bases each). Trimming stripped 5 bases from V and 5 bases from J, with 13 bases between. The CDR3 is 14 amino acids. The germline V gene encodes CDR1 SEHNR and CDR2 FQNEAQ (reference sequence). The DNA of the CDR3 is TGTGCCAGCAGCGCTACCGGGGCCAACAATGAGCAGTTCTTC. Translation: CASSATGANNEQFF.

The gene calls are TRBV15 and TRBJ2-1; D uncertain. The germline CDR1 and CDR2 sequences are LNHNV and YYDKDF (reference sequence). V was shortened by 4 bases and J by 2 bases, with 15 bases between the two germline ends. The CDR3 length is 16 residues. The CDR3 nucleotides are TGTGCCACCAGCATCTCTCGAGGCTACGCCTACAATGAGCAGTTCTTC. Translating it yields CATSISRGYAYNEQFF.

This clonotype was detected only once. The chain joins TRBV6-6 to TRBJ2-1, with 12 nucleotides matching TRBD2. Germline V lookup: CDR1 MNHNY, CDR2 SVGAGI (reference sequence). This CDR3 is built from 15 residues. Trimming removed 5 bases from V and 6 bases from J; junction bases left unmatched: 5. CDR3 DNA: TGTGCCAGCAGTGCGACTAGCGGGGGTCCCAATGAGCAGTTCTTC. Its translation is CASSATSGGPNEQFF.

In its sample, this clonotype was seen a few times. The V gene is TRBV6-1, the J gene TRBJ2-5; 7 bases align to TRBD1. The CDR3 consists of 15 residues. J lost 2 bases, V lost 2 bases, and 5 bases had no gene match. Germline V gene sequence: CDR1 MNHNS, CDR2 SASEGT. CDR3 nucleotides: TGTGCCAGCAGTGAATGGACAGGAGGTCAAGAGACCCAGTACTTC. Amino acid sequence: CASSEWTGGQETQYF.

The CDR3 DNA is TGTGCCAGCAGTCCCTCAGGGTACGCCGGGGAGCTGTTTTTT. Its translation: CASSPSGYAGELFF. The chain carries TRBV27 and TRBJ2-2; TRBD1 might be the D (5 bases). Trimming shortened V by 5 bases and J by 6 bases, and 13 bases separated the two germline ends. The CDR3 has 14 residues. CDR1 is MNHEY, CDR2 SMNVEV, per germline (reference sequence).

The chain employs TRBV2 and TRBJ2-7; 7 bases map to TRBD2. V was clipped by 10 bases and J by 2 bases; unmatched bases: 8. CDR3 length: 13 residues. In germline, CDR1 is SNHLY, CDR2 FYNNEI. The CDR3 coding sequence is TGTGCCATTCGGGGGAGGGACCCCTACGAGCAGTACGTC. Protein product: CAIRGRDPYEQYV.

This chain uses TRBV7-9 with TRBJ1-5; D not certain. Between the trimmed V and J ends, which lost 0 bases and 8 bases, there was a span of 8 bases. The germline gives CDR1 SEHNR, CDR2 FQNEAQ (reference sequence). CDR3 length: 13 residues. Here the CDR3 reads CASSLAPKEPQHF. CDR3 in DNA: TGTGCCAGCAGCTTAGCCCCCAAAGAGCCCCAGCATTTT.

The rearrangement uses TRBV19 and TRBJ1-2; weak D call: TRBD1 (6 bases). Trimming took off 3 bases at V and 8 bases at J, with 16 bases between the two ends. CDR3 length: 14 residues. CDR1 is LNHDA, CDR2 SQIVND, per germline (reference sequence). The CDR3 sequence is CASSIGQRSYGYTF. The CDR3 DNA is TGTGCCAGTAGTATCGGACAGCGAAGTTACGGCTACACCTTC.

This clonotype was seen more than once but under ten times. In DNA form, the CDR3 reads TGCGCCAGCAGCCAAGATAGGGCAGTAATTGGGGAAAAACTGTTTTTT. This translates into CASSQDRAVIGEKLFF. The chain has TRBV4-3 and TRBJ1-4; D ambiguous. Germline CDR1 LGHNA, CDR2 YSLEER. V lost 0 bases, J lost 8 bases, and 16 bases lay in between. The CDR3 has 16 amino acids.